These 15 T cell receptor beta chains came from one sample sequenced in a study of OX40 agonist ivuxolimab in advanced cancers. The data were produced by immunoSEQ multiplex PCR, yet TCRdb's version contains in-frame clones alone and is incomplete. Of some 80,000 clones in the sample, around 85% are singletons; the top ten hold less than 9.5%. Material: CD4+ or CD8+ T cells sorted from blood, obtained in a trial of the OX40 agonist ivuxolimab. These TCRs come from an adult with an advanced solid tumor such as melanoma, head and neck, liver or kidney cancer.

This chain links TRBV18 with TRBJ2-1; 7 bases are shared with TRBD1. V gave up 5 bases and J gave up 10 bases; unmatched junction bases: 5. The CDR3 sequence is 12 residues long. Germline CDR1 is KGHSH and CDR2 is LQKENI. Here the CDR3 DNA reads TGTGCCAGCTCATCCGGGACAGTAGAGCAGTTCTTC. Protein sequence: CASSSGTVEQFF.

V gene TRBV10-1 combines with J gene TRBJ2-3, with TRBD2 matching over 8 bases. Trimming cost V 3 bases and J 6 bases; bases outside gene matches: 26. The CDR3 covers 21 residues. From germline, CDR1 is WNHNN and CDR2 SYGVQD (reference sequence). CDR3 in amino acids: CASSESKGASGYNKLSDTQYF. The CDR3 region has the DNA TGCGCCAGCAGTGAATCAAAGGGCGCTAGCGGGTACAATAAATTATCGGATACGCAGTATTTT.

The chain has TRBV18 and TRBJ1-1; a weak D match, TRBD1 (6 bases). This CDR3 comprises 15 residues. Germline V CDR1 and CDR2: KGHSH, LQKENI. V was cut by 1 base and J by 2 bases, with 11 bases left in between. The CDR3 region has the DNA TGTGCCAGCTCACCACGGGACACTGCTAACACTGAAGCTTTCTTT. Encoded protein: CASSPRDTANTEAFF.

This clone has just a few counts. This CDR3 is CASRQASNEQFF. CDR3 in DNA: TGTGCCAGCAGACAGGCCTCGAATGAGCAGTTCTTC. V and J are TRBV18 and TRBJ2-1; possible D gene TRBD1, 6 bases. This CDR3 has 12 residues. V dropped 8 bases and J dropped 7 bases, with 12 bases sitting between them. Germline assignment: CDR1 KGHSH and CDR2 LQKENI.

The chain carries TRBV6-1 and TRBJ2-3; 9 nucleotides match TRBD1. Germline CDR1 MNHNS, CDR2 SASEGT. With 2 bases clipped from V and 4 bases from J, the junction kept 7 bases outside the gene matches. This CDR3 region has 16 residues. Here the CDR3 DNA reads TGTGCCAGCAGTGAATTTGGGGACAGGGAGGCAGATACGCAGTATTTT. It yields the protein CASSEFGDREADTQYF.

The chain links TRBV10-3 to TRBJ2-7, with TRBD2 matching over 7 bases. Germline values: CDR1 ENHRY, CDR2 SYGVKD. V shed 0 bases, J shed 5 bases, and the junction held 4 bases outside the gene matches. The CDR3 sequence is 14 residues long. The CDR3 spells CAISESRLADEQYF. CDR3 bases: TGTGCCATCAGTGAGTCGAGGCTAGCGGACGAGCAGTACTTC.

This rearrangement joins TRBV11-2 to TRBJ2-1, with 8 bases matching TRBD2. V dropped 3 bases and J dropped 7; count of bases not matched to a gene: 8. The CDR3 contains 15 residues. CDR1 is SGHAT and CDR2 is FQNNGV in the germline V gene. CDR3 DNA: TGTGCCAGCAGCTTCGGGAGGGCCGTTGGGAATGAGCAGTTCTTC. It encodes CASSFGRAVGNEQFF. The complete variable domain, with remaining parts taken from reference TRBV11-2 and TRBJ2-1, reads EAGVAQSPRYKIIEKRQSVAFWCNPISGHATLYWYQQILGQGPKLLIQFQNNGVVDDSQLPKDRFSAERLKGVDSTLKIQPAKLEDSAVYLCASSFGRAVGNEQFFGPGTRLTVL.

The chain has TRBV9 and TRBJ2-3; 7 bases map to TRBD2. The CDR3 has 16 residues. In germline, CDR1 is SGDLS, CDR2 YYNGEE. V was pared by 1 base and J by 3 bases, with 8 bases of the junction left unmatched. CDR3 DNA sequence: TGTGCCAGCAGCGTACGGGCGGAGGGAGGGACAGATACGCAGTATTTT. It translates to CASSVRAEGGTDTQYF.

The chain carries TRBV29-1 and TRBJ1-1, with D uncertain. V was pared by 2 bases and J by 5 bases, with 9 bases between. This CDR3 has 12 amino acids. Looked up from germline, CDR1 is SQVTM and CDR2 is ANQGSEA. The CDR3 loop is CSVETPRTEAFF. Written as DNA, the CDR3 is TGCAGCGTTGAAACCCCTAGGACTGAAGCTTTCTTT.

The rearrangement joins TRBV25-1 to TRBJ1-1; D not certain. Germline CDR1 reads MGHDK; CDR2 reads SYGVNS. V shed 7 bases and J shed 4 bases, with 7 bases lying between them. The CDR3 spans 11 residues. The CDR3 reads CASKKLTEAFF. Written as DNA, the CDR3 is TGTGCCAGCAAAAAGCTCACTGAAGCTTTCTTT.

This sequence joins TRBV7-9 and TRBJ1-2, with D tentatively TRBD1 (6 bases). V gave up 3 bases and J gave up 0 bases, with 14 bases separating them. Per germline, CDR1 SEHNR and CDR2 FQNEAQ (reference sequence). The CDR3 has 16 residues. Here the CDR3 DNA reads TGTGCCAGCAGCTTTTCAGGGGTCCGGTCTAACTATGGCTACACCTTC. Protein sequence: CASSFSGVRSNYGYTF.

V gene TRBV10-3 combines with J gene TRBJ1-1; D is uncertain. Deletions cut 0 bases from V and 0 bases from J, with 11 bases between. Germline assignment: CDR1 ENHRY and CDR2 SYGVKD. This CDR3 contains 16 residues. The CDR3 reads CAISESPGTMNTEAFF. The DNA for the CDR3 is TGTGCCATCAGTGAGTCGCCAGGTACCATGAACACTGAAGCTTTCTTT.

This rearrangement joins TRBV5-4 to TRBJ1-1, with TRBD1 matching over 9 bases. This CDR3 comprises 15 residues. V shed 3 bases and J 5 bases; nucleotides not matched to a gene: 8. Germline V gives CDR1 SGHNT, CDR2 YYREEE (reference sequence). CDR3 protein: CASSSGTGRQTEAFF. Here the CDR3 DNA reads TGTGCCAGCAGCTCCGGGACAGGGAGACAAACTGAAGCTTTCTTT.

The chain is built from TRBV5-6 and TRBJ1-3, with TRBD1 matching over 7 bases. V was clipped by 1 base and J by 0 bases; unmatched bases: 4. This CDR3 is built from 16 residues. Germline loops: CDR1 SGHDT, CDR2 YYEEEE. The CDR3 is CASSLRGLPSGNTIYF. The CDR3 DNA reads TGTGCCAGCAGCTTGAGGGGGCTCCCCTCTGGAAACACCATATATTTT.

The CDR3 DNA is TGTGCCACCAGCAGAGATCCCAACACCATATATTTT. It is translated as CATSRDPNTIYF. The chain has TRBV15 and TRBJ1-3; D uncertain. Germline V gene lookup returns CDR1 LNHNV and CDR2 YYDKDF (reference sequence). CDR3 length: 12 amino acids. Between the trimmed V and J ends, which lost 0 bases and 7 bases, there was a span of 4 bases. The full variable domain, with the rest looked up from reference TRBV15 and TRBJ1-3, is DAMVIQNPRYQVTQFGKPVTLSCSQTLNHNVMYWYQQKSSQAPKLLFHYYDKDFNNEADTPDNFQSRRPNTSFCFLDIRSPGLGDTAMYLCATSRDPNTIYFGEGSWLTVV.